Listed below are T cell receptor beta chains from one sample, sequenced in a study of shared T cell receptors in the human thymus. The protocol was immunoSEQ multiplex PCR, while the TCRdb copy is restricted to in-frame clones and leaves out a portion. Of around 730,000 clones in the sample, roughly 85% are singletons; the top ten hold about 0.0098%. These data were also reused for a study on human thymus T cells.

The material sequenced was thymocytes. The receptor source for this set is a girl under three years old with a congenital heart defect. The CDR3 runs from the conserved cysteine through the conserved F or W. D genes are given only for firm matches. Size values are once, few and many counts, or a class for expanded clones, and some rows have none.

V: TRBV11-2; D: TRBD1; J: TRBJ1-6; size: -; CDR3: CASSSSSGTGNSPLHF; DNA: TGTGCCAGCAGCTCCTCCTCCGGGACAGGGAATTCACCCCTCCACTTT
V: TRBV6-1; D: -; J: TRBJ1-5; size: -; CDR3: CASNDPRRGSQGLNQPQHF; DNA: TGTGCCAGCAATGATCCCCGGCGGGGGTCCCAGGGACTCAATCAGCCCCAGCATTTT
V: TRBV27; D: -; J: TRBJ1-4; size: -; CDR3: CASRATQGVLHEKLFF; DNA: TGTGCCAGCAGGGCGACACAGGGAGTACTCCATGAAAAACTGTTTTTT
V: TRBV4-1; D: -; J: TRBJ2-3; size: -; CDR3: CASSQEGAGTDTQYF; DNA: TGCGCCAGCAGCCAGGAGGGGGCGGGAACAGATACGCAGTATTTT
V: TRBV10-3; D: -; J: TRBJ2-7; size: -; CDR3: CAITPGLGSPEQYF; DNA: TGTGCCATCACACCGGGACTTGGGAGTCCCGAGCAGTACTTC
V: TRBV6-1; D: TRBD1; J: TRBJ1-5; size: -; CDR3: CASSEVRGQGGLWGNQPQHF; DNA: TGTGCCAGCAGTGAAGTGCGGGGACAGGGAGGCCTTTGGGGGAATCAGCCACAGCATTTT
V: TRBV5-4; D: -; J: TRBJ1-6; size: -; CDR3: CASSLDRASSYNSPLHF; DNA: TGTGCCAGCAGCTTGGACAGGGCAAGCTCCTATAATTCCCCCCTCCACTTT
V: TRBV5-1; D: TRBD1; J: TRBJ2-4; size: -; CDR3: CASSPHDRVCAKNIQYF; DNA: TGCGCCAGCAGCCCCCATGACAGGGTGTGCGCCAAAAACATTCAGTACTTC
V: TRBV7-5; D: -; J: TRBJ1-1; size: -; CDR3: CARSLTPHNSNTEAFF; DNA: TGTGCCAGAAGCTTAACCCCGCATAACTCGAACACTGAAGCTTTCTTT
V: TRBV15; D: -; J: TRBJ2-1; size: -; CDR3: CATSRDLGLYNEQFF; DNA: TGTGCCACCAGCAGAGATCTCGGACTCTACAATGAGCAGTTCTTC
V: TRBV4-3; D: -; J: TRBJ2-1; size: few; CDR3: CASSQAPGTLYNEQFF; DNA: TGCGCCAGCAGCCAAGCCCCCGGGACTTTGTACAATGAGCAGTTCTTC
V: TRBV29-1; D: -; J: TRBJ2-7; size: -; CDR3: CSAVTDSVTYEQYF; DNA: TGCAGCGCAGTTACGGACAGCGTTACCTACGAGCAGTACTTC
V: TRBV7-9; D: TRBD1; J: TRBJ1-1; size: once; CDR3: CASSSDGTGRVGNTEAFF; DNA: TGTGCCAGCAGCAGCGATGGGACAGGGAGGGTTGGGAACACTGAAGCTTTCTTT
V: TRBV4-3; D: TRBD2; J: TRBJ2-5; size: -; CDR3: CASSRAGAATQETQYF; DNA: TGCGCCAGCAGCCGAGCGGGAGCGGCCACTCAAGAGACCCAGTACTTC
V: TRBV7-9; D: -; J: TRBJ2-7; size: -; CDR3: CASSFNRGLPYEQYF; DNA: TGTGCCAGCAGCTTTAATCGGGGGTTGCCCTACGAGCAGTACTTC
V: TRBV5-6; D: -; J: TRBJ2-7; size: -; CDR3: CASSLAVLVRGSGEQYF; DNA: TGTGCCAGCAGCTTGGCGGTTTTGGTCAGGGGATCTGGCGAGCAGTACTTC
V: TRBV4-1; D: -; J: TRBJ1-4; size: -; CDR3: CASSQGPGEGPKKLFF; DNA: TGCGCCAGCAGCCAAGGGCCCGGGGAGGGCCCCAAAAAACTGTTTTTT
V: TRBV2; D: -; J: TRBJ2-7; size: -; CDR3: CASSGHPYEQYF; DNA: TGTGCCAGCAGTGGGCATCCCTACGAGCAGTACTTC
V: TRBV7-8; D: TRBD1; J: TRBJ2-5; size: -; CDR3: CASSHLGQWYQETQYF; DNA: TGTGCCAGCAGCCACCTGGGACAGTGGTACCAAGAGACCCAGTACTTC
V: TRBV5-8; D: -; J: TRBJ2-7; size: -; CDR3: CASPSRGSSYEQYF; DNA: TGTGCCAGCCCGTCCCGGGGGTCTTCCTACGAGCAGTACTTC
V: TRBV4-1; D: -; J: TRBJ1-2; size: -; CDR3: CASRGMRGYGYTF; DNA: TGCGCCAGCAGAGGTATGAGGGGGTATGGCTACACCTTC
V: TRBV7-9; D: -; J: TRBJ2-2; size: -; CDR3: CASSLRNTGELFF; DNA: TGTGCCAGCAGCTTGAGGAACACCGGGGAGCTGTTTTTT
V: TRBV12-5; D: TRBD1; J: TRBJ1-2; size: -; CDR3: CASGPGQGLGYTF; DNA: TGTGCTAGTGGTCCGGGACAGGGGCTTGGCTACACCTTC
V: TRBV14; D: TRBD1; J: TRBJ1-2; size: -; CDR3: CASSQETSLVGTGDYGYTF; DNA: TGTGCCAGCAGCCAAGAGACTTCGTTAGTGGGGACAGGAGACTATGGCTACACCTTC
V: TRBV6-6; D: -; J: TRBJ1-6; size: -; CDR3: CASSLPGHRGSPLHF; DNA: TGTGCCAGCAGTCTGCCGGGACACCGTGGTTCACCCCTCCACTTT
V: TRBV28; D: -; J: TRBJ1-3; size: -; CDR3: CASSPTGFGNTIYF; DNA: TGTGCCAGCAGTCCTACAGGGTTCGGAAACACCATATATTTT
V: TRBV19; D: TRBD1; J: TRBJ2-2; size: -; CDR3: CASSIPLRTGRGELFF; DNA: TGTGCCAGTAGTATCCCCCTCAGGACAGGGCGCGGGGAGCTGTTTTTT
V: TRBV23-1; D: -; J: TRBJ1-2; size: -; CDR3: CASSHGGAGYGYTF; DNA: TGCGCCAGCAGTCATGGGGGCGCCGGCTATGGCTACACCTTC
V: TRBV4-1; D: -; J: TRBJ2-1; size: -; CDR3: CASSRKGVIRGDEQFF; DNA: TGCGCCAGCAGCCGAAAGGGGGTGATTCGCGGCGATGAGCAGTTCTTC
V: TRBV19; D: TRBD2; J: TRBJ2-1; size: few; CDR3: CASSFHGGALGNEQFF; DNA: TGTGCCAGTAGCTTTCACGGGGGGGCCCTGGGGAATGAGCAGTTCTTC
V: TRBV5-4; D: -; J: TRBJ2-3; size: -; CDR3: CASSWRDTQYF; DNA: TGTGCCAGCAGCTGGAGGGATACGCAGTATTTT
V: TRBV5-4; D: TRBD1; J: TRBJ2-1; size: -; CDR3: CASSRRTGTGALSRGDEQFF; DNA: TGTGCCAGCAGCAGAAGGACAGGGACTGGCGCTCTGTCCCGAGGGGATGAGCAGTTCTTC
V: TRBV6-1; D: -; J: TRBJ1-1; size: -; CDR3: CASSESLLRTANTEAFF; DNA: TGTGCCAGCAGTGAATCTTTGTTGAGGACAGCGAACACTGAAGCTTTCTTT
V: TRBV11-2; D: TRBD1; J: TRBJ1-1; size: -; CDR3: CASSLSPRGQRGAFF; DNA: TGTGCCAGCAGCTTATCCCCGAGGGGGCAGAGGGGAGCTTTCTTT
V: TRBV7-9; D: TRBD2; J: TRBJ2-7; size: -; CDR3: CASSPTSSGGLQQYF; DNA: TGTGCCAGCAGCCCTACTTCTAGCGGGGGTCTTCAGCAGTACTTC
V: TRBV19; D: TRBD1; J: TRBJ1-2; size: -; CDR3: CASSGGRDSGWYGYTF; DNA: TGTGCCAGTAGTGGGGGCCGGGACAGTGGCTGGTATGGCTACACCTTC
V: TRBV7-2; D: -; J: TRBJ1-5; size: -; CDR3: CASSSGEGQPQHF; DNA: TGTGCCAGCAGCTCAGGGGAAGGCCAGCCCCAGCATTTT
V: TRBV13; D: TRBD1; J: TRBJ2-3; size: -; CDR3: CASSLRDRGGDTQYF; DNA: TGTGCCAGCAGCTTACGGGACAGGGGTGGGGATACGCAGTATTTT
V: TRBV7-2; D: TRBD1; J: TRBJ1-2; size: -; CDR3: CASSYRGGNYGYTF; DNA: TGTGCCAGCAGCTACAGGGGGGGTAACTATGGCTACACCTTC
V: TRBV6-1; D: -; J: TRBJ2-7; size: -; CDR3: CASSEQRTKLEFHYEQYF; DNA: TGTGCCAGCAGTGAACAGCGGACTAAACTTGAATTCCACTACGAGCAGTACTTC
V: TRBV4-3; D: -; J: TRBJ2-7; size: -; CDR3: CASSRTDTGWRYEQYF; DNA: TGCGCCAGCAGCCGGACCGATACGGGGTGGAGGTACGAGCAGTACTTC
V: TRBV28; D: TRBD1; J: TRBJ1-5; size: -; CDR3: CASSLSGPGQYNQPQHF; DNA: TGTGCCAGCAGTTTGTCAGGTCCGGGACAGTACAATCAGCCCCAGCATTTT
V: TRBV19; D: -; J: TRBJ1-5; size: once; CDR3: CASSKTVGDQPQHF; DNA: TGTGCCAGTAGTAAGACAGTTGGGGATCAGCCCCAGCATTTT
V: TRBV7-9; D: -; J: TRBJ1-2; size: -; CDR3: CASSLAVNRVLNYGYTF; DNA: TGTGCCAGCAGCTTAGCGGTGAACAGGGTCTTAAACTATGGCTACACCTTC
V: TRBV21-1; D: -; J: TRBJ1-5; size: once; CDR3: CASSKVPGMGPQHF; DNA: TGTGCCAGCAGCAAAGTTCCGGGGATGGGGCCCCAGCATTTT
V: TRBV10-3; D: TRBD1; J: TRBJ2-7; size: -; CDR3: CASQGANLYEQYF; DNA: TGTGCCAGTCAGGGGGCGAACCTCTACGAGCAGTACTTC
V: TRBV28; D: -; J: TRBJ2-7; size: -; CDR3: CASNRGTYEQYF; DNA: TGTGCCAGCAATCGGGGAACCTACGAGCAGTACTTC